This T cell receptor beta chain was identified during a study of blood T cell repertoires in COVID-19. As for the study in general: Acute and convalescent COVID-19 specimens originated in the United States, Italy and Spain. PBMCs, B-cell-depleted T cells, or T cells provided the cDNA or gDNA that made up the material.

This CDR3 contains 15 residues. CDR1 is SGHRS, CDR2 YFSETQ, per germline. The V end was cut by 1 base, the J end by 2 bases, with 13 bases between. Enrollees, about 18 to 100 years old, lived in about two dozen US areas. Methods used by the authors: Researchers report that nucleated cell counts were estimated from reference gene primer amplification. TCRdb's copy holds only in-frame clones and misses some; the assay was immunoSEQ multiplex PCR. The V and J calls and the clone size are those of that table, but D and trimming were determined from the DNA. The sample has approximately 220,000 clones; 80% to 90% are singletons.

Sequencing input: PBMCs or T cells enriched from blood (not recorded which). This receptor was taken from a woman aged 30 to 39 with acute COVID-19. The chain employs TRBV5-1 and TRBJ2-7; maybe TRBD1 (6 bases). DNA for the CDR3: TGCGCCAGCAGCTTGAAACAGGGTGGGCCCTACGAGCAGTACTTC. This translates into CASSLKQGGPYEQYF.